The 28 T cell receptor beta chains below all came from one sample that was sequenced in a study of cytomegalovirus exposure and HLA in healthy donors. The PCR had 60 Vbeta and 13 Jbeta primers. The method was immunoSEQ multiplex PCR; TCRdb's version includes in-frame clones alone and lacks a portion of them. Its table lists about 130,000 clones. The sample taken for sequencing was PBMCs. These receptors came from a woman in her 40s in good health and CMV-seronegative.

J is TRBJ2-1 and V is TRBV14; 9 positions agree with TRBD2. CDR1 is SGHDN, CDR2 FVKESK, per germline. The CDR3 loop spans 19 amino acids. V lost 4 bases and J lost 7; bases outside the gene matches: 20. The chain's CDR3 is CASSLQGYRWRGGQNEQFF. For the CDR3, the DNA is TGTGCCAGCAGCCTACAGGGGTACCGGTGGCGGGGGGGCCAGAATGAGCAGTTCTTC.

The V gene is TRBV7-9, the J gene TRBJ1-6, with D perhaps TRBD1 (5 bases). Trimming removed 1 base at V and 2 bases at J, with 9 bases between. CDR1 and CDR2 from the germline V gene are SEHNR and FQNEAQ (reference sequence). The CDR3 loop spans 16 amino acids. The CDR3 nucleotides are TGTGCCAGCAGCTTAGAAGCAGGGACCTATAATTCACCCCTCCACTTT. Protein sequence: CASSLEAGTYNSPLHF. The whole variable domain, remainder taken from reference TRBV7-9 and TRBJ1-6, is DTGVSQNPRHKITKRGQNVTFRCDPISEHNRLYWYRQTLGQGPEFLTYFQNEAQLEKSRLLSDRFSAERPKGSFSTLEIQRTEQGDSAMYLCASSLEAGTYNSPLHFGNGTRLTVT.

V usage is TRBV7-9 and J usage is TRBJ1-4, with D perhaps matching TRBD1 (6 bases). Trimming stripped 6 bases from V and 4 bases from J, with 15 bases between. The CDR3 totals 15 residues. Germline V CDR1 and CDR2: SEHNR, FQNEAQ (reference sequence). CDR3 loop: CASSPKRGFNEKLFF. Written as DNA, the CDR3 is TGTGCCAGCAGTCCAAAAAGGGGGTTTAATGAAAAACTGTTTTTT.

This chain uses TRBV5-1 with TRBJ2-3; TRBD2 agrees at 13 bases. The CDR3 runs 21 residues. The V segment lost 0 bases and the J segment 5 bases; nucleotides outside the gene matches: 18. The germline V gene encodes CDR1 SGHRS and CDR2 YFSETQ. For the CDR3, the DNA is TGCGCCAGCAGCTTGGACCTGGGACTAGCGGGACTTACGGGAGGGGGAGATACGCAGTATTTT. It is translated as CASSLDLGLAGLTGGGDTQYF.

The rearrangement uses TRBV20-1 and TRBJ1-1; possible D gene TRBD1, 5 bases. The CDR3 has 11 residues. The germline CDR1 and CDR2 sequences are DFQATT and SNEGSKA (reference sequence). Trimming stripped 4 bases from V and 5 bases from J, with 8 bases between. The CDR3, as DNA: TGCAGTGCTAATCGGGGGACTGAAGCTTTCTTT. Its protein product is CSANRGTEAFF.

The chain is built from TRBV28 and TRBJ1-5, with a weak D call TRBD1 (5 bases). The V gene lost 6 bases and the J gene lost 6 bases, with 9 bases spanning the gap. The CDR3 runs to 12 residues. Germline-derived CDR1 and CDR2 are MDHEN and SYDVKM. The CDR3 bases are TGTGCCAGCAGATTACAGGCTCAGCCCCAGCATTTT. Residues: CASRLQAQPQHF. The full variable domain, its missing parts supplied by reference TRBV28 and TRBJ1-5, is DVKVTQSSRYLVKRTGEKVFLECVQDMDHENMFWYRQDPGLGLRLIYFSYDVKMKEKGDIPEGYSVSREKKERFSLILESASTNQTSMYLCASRLQAQPQHFGDGTRLSIL.

The chain joins TRBV10-3 to TRBJ2-3; 9 nucleotides agree with TRBD1. The CDR3 contains 16 residues. J gave up 5 bases and V 7 bases, and 13 bases lay outside the gene matches. Germline V gene lookup returns CDR1 ENHRY and CDR2 SYGVKD. The DNA for the CDR3 is TGTGCCATCACCGAAACGGGGACAGGGAGGCGAGATACGCAGTATTTT. It yields the protein CAITETGTGRRDTQYF.

The rearrangement links TRBV9 to TRBJ1-3; D is perhaps TRBD1 (6 bases). Per the germline V gene, CDR1 is SGDLS and CDR2 is YYNGEE. V lost 0 bases and J 5 bases, leaving 18 bases between the germline ends. The CDR3 spans 17 residues. The CDR3 DNA is TGTGCCAGCAGCGTAGGATACAGGGTTGGATCGAGAAACACCATATATTTT. Residues: CASSVGYRVGSRNTIYF. The full variable domain, completed using reference TRBV9 and TRBJ1-3, is DSGVTQTPKHLITATGQRVTLRCSPRSGDLSVYWYQQSLDQGLQFLIQYYNGEERAKGNILERFSAQQFPDLHSELNLSSLELGDSALYFCASSVGYRVGSRNTIYFGEGSWLTVV.

This rearrangement joins TRBV21-1 to TRBJ1-5; TRBD1, the D gene given by the table, was not confirmed from the DNA. TRBV21-1 is deemed a pseudogene. The CDR3 sequence is 17 residues long. For the CDR3, the DNA is TGTGCCAGCAGCAAACAGGGCAGTTTGGGAAGCAATCAGCCCCAGCATTTT. It is translated as CASSKQGSLGSNQPQHF.

This rearrangement joins TRBV2 to TRBJ1-1, with D possibly matching TRBD1 (5 bases). The CDR3 covers 12 residues. The germline V gene has CDR1 SNHLY and CDR2 FYNNEI. V lost 5 bases to trimming and J lost 12 bases, with 16 bases between them. The chain's CDR3 is CASSRAGGRPFF. The CDR3 DNA follows: TGTGCCAGCAGTCGCGCGGGGGGGAGGCCTTTCTTT.

This chain links TRBV7-2 with TRBJ2-1, with 9 nucleotides matching TRBD1. Germline assignment: CDR1 SGHTA and CDR2 FQGNSA. Trimming took 5 bases from V and 10 from J; bases not matched to a gene: 12. The CDR3 has 15 residues. The CDR3 spells CASSPPGQGISEQFF. Written as DNA, the CDR3 is TGTGCCAGCAGCCCCCCGGGACAGGGTATCAGCGAGCAGTTCTTC.

The rearrangement links TRBV5-1 to TRBJ2-2; TRBD1 matches 8 bases. V lost 4 bases to trimming and J lost 2 bases; unmatched junction nucleotides: 4. The CDR3 spans 15 residues. CDR1 and CDR2 (germline): SGHRS, YFSETQ. The CDR3: CASSPGQVNTGELFF. CDR3 coding DNA: TGCGCCAGCAGCCCGGGACAGGTTAACACCGGGGAGCTGTTTTTT.

V usage is TRBV9 and J usage is TRBJ1-1, with a possible D match to TRBD1 (6 bases). In germline, CDR1 is SGDLS, CDR2 YYNGEE. V lost 0 bases and J lost 11, with 14 bases in between. The CDR3 is 13 amino acids. The CDR3 sequence is CASSVDLNRAAFF. The CDR3 nucleotides are TGTGCCAGCAGCGTAGACCTCAACAGGGCTGCTTTCTTT.

The chain recombines TRBV6-6 with TRBJ1-2; D call uncertain. The germline CDR1 and CDR2 sequences are MNHNY and SVGAGI (reference sequence). Trimming shortened V by 8 bases and J by 7 bases, and 17 bases separated the two germline ends. This CDR3 spans 13 amino acids. CDR3 DNA: TGTGCCAGCTATAATAGGGTCAGCGGTGGCTACACCTTC. This translates into CASYNRVSGGYTF.

The chain uses TRBV19 and TRBJ1-5; TRBD1 might be the D (5 bases). The V end lost 3 bases, the J end lost 2 bases, and 8 bases lay between the germline ends. Per the germline V gene, CDR1 is LNHDA and CDR2 is SQIVND (reference sequence). This CDR3 has 14 amino acids. The CDR3 nucleotides are TGTGCCAGTAGTATCGGCAGGGGCAATCAGCCCCAGCATTTT. Translated: CASSIGRGNQPQHF.

The rearrangement uses TRBV5-1 and TRBJ2-3, with a tentative D call TRBD2 (6 bases). The length of the CDR3 is 15 residues. Germline-derived CDR1 and CDR2 are SGHRS and YFSETQ. Trimming shortened V by 1 base and J by 1 base, and 10 bases separated the two germline ends. CDR3 loop: CASSLWREGTDTQYF. The DNA for the CDR3 is TGCGCCAGCAGCTTGTGGAGGGAAGGCACAGATACGCAGTATTTT.

The chain recombines TRBV6-1 with TRBJ1-4; 7 positions agree with TRBD1. CDR3 length: 15 residues. Trimming took 3 bases from V and 7 from J; bases not matched to a gene: 8. The germline V gene encodes CDR1 MNHNS and CDR2 SASEGT. CDR3 nucleotides: TGTGCCAGCAGTGACCCGGGAGGGGGCACTGAAAAACTGTTTTTT. This codes for CASSDPGGGTEKLFF.

The V call is TRBV7-8, the J call TRBJ2-2; D is unresolved. CDR1 and CDR2 (germline): SGHVS, FQNEAQ. Trimming left V 3 bases short and J 6 bases short, with 5 bases between. The CDR3 contains 12 residues. The DNA for the CDR3 is TGTGCCAGCAGCTTGCGTCCCGGGGAGCTGTTTTTT. Translating it yields CASSLRPGELFF.

This rearrangement joins TRBV9 to TRBJ2-3; 11 bases map to TRBD2. The germline gives CDR1 SGDLS, CDR2 YYNGEE. The V and J ends lost 2 bases and 5 bases, in that order; junction bases with no gene match: 7. This CDR3 contains 16 residues. The CDR3 bases are TGTGCCAGCAGCGTGATTAGCGGGGGGGCAGTAGATACGCAGTATTTT. It codes for CASSVISGGAVDTQYF. Based on the CDR3 plus reference TRBV9 and TRBJ2-3, the full variable domain is DSGVTQTPKHLITATGQRVTLRCSPRSGDLSVYWYQQSLDQGLQFLIQYYNGEERAKGNILERFSAQQFPDLHSELNLSSLELGDSALYFCASSVISGGAVDTQYFGPGTRLTVL.

The rearrangement uses TRBV5-1 and TRBJ2-5; tentatively, D is TRBD2 (5 bases). The germline V gene encodes CDR1 SGHRS and CDR2 YFSETQ. V lost 5 bases and J 0 bases, leaving 17 bases between the germline ends. This CDR3 region has 16 residues. Here the CDR3 reads CASSLSRPGNQETQYF. Here the CDR3 DNA reads TGCGCCAGCAGTTTATCCCGTCCGGGGAACCAAGAGACCCAGTACTTC.

The chain has TRBV7-8 and TRBJ1-6, with 7 bases matching TRBD1. V shed 5 bases, J shed 11 bases, and the junction held 3 bases outside the gene matches. The CDR3 runs 12 residues. CDR1 SGHVS and CDR2 FQNEAQ come from the germline V gene. The CDR3 loop is CASSAGQPPLHF. In DNA, the CDR3 is TGTGCCAGCAGCGCGGGACAGCCACCCCTCCACTTT.

V and J are TRBV7-2 and TRBJ1-6; the D is unclear. The CDR3 is 14 amino acids. Trimming took 5 bases from V and 5 from J, leaving 10 bases between them. The germline V gene encodes CDR1 SGHTA and CDR2 FQGNSA. The CDR3 DNA is TGTGCCAGCAGCCAGTTCGCAGATAATTCACCCCTCCACTTT. Its translation is CASSQFADNSPLHF.

The chain recombines TRBV4-3 with TRBJ2-3; D ambiguous. Trimming stripped 0 bases from V and 0 bases from J, with 4 bases between. There are 14 residues in the CDR3. Germline V gene data show CDR1 as LGHNA and CDR2 as YSLEER. The CDR3 here is CASSQDLSTDTQYF. The CDR3 coding sequence is TGCGCCAGCAGCCAAGATCTGAGCACAGATACGCAGTATTTT.

The V call is TRBV10-3, the J call TRBJ2-7; D unresolved. Trimming took off 5 bases at V and 5 bases at J, with 13 bases between the two ends. The germline V gene has CDR1 ENHRY and CDR2 SYGVKD. This CDR3 is built from 13 residues. DNA for the CDR3: TGTGCCATCAGTATCGTTCCGTCGGACGAGCAGTACTTC. It specifies CAISIVPSDEQYF.

The CDR3 loop reads CASSRQLAGGPPGELFF. CDR3 coding DNA: TGTGCCAGCAGCCGCCAACTAGCGGGGGGGCCTCCCGGGGAGCTGTTTTTT. This chain uses TRBV4-2 with TRBJ2-2; 13 bases align to TRBD2. This CDR3 has 17 residues. Germline-derived CDR1 and CDR2 are LGHNA and YNFKEQ. V lost 4 bases, J lost 6 bases, and 8 bases stayed unmatched.

V is TRBV6-1 and J is TRBJ2-1, with 11 bases fitting TRBD2. J lost 9 bases, V lost 4 bases, and 11 bases had no gene match. There are 16 residues in the CDR3. The germline V gene has CDR1 MNHNS and CDR2 SASEGT. The CDR3 DNA sequence: TGTGCCAGCAGTGTGGTTAGCGGGGGGGCGACGGGTGAGCAGTTCTTC. Translation: CASSVVSGGATGEQFF.

V gene TRBV28 combines with J gene TRBJ1-2; D is undetermined. Germline CDR1 reads MDHEN; CDR2 reads SYDVKM. The CDR3 length is 12 residues. Trimming removed 4 bases at V and 5 bases at J, with 8 bases between. CDR3 residues: CASSSTSYGYTF. The CDR3 DNA reads as TGTGCCAGCAGTTCGACAAGTTATGGCTACACCTTC.

This chain connects TRBV5-4 to TRBJ2-3, with 8 bases aligning to TRBD1. The CDR3 consists of 15 residues. V lost 4 bases and J lost 0; bases outside the gene matches: 4. Germline CDR1 reads SGHNT; CDR2 reads YYREEE (reference sequence). The CDR3 DNA follows: TGTGCCAGCAGCGTAAGGACAGGGAGCACAGATACGCAGTATTTT. Protein: CASSVRTGSTDTQYF.